The 25 T cell receptor beta chains below were found in one sample sequenced in a study of shared clonotypes between healthy human individuals. The repertoire was sequenced with immunoSEQ multiplex PCR; TCRdb's copy has only in-frame clones and lacks some. This table has more than 2,000,000 clones, 85% to 95% appearing once. Specimen: naive CD4+ T cells from PBMCs. Subset noted: CD45RA+ positively selected. The receptor source for this set is a man in his late teens or twenties in good health. Some clones in this sample may be carry-over from other donors' samples.

This clone was counted once. This sequence joins TRBV7-3 and TRBJ2-3; 11 nucleotides agree with TRBD2. The CDR3 runs to 15 residues. Germline values: CDR1 SGHTA, CDR2 FQGTGA. The V and J ends lost 6 bases and 4 bases, in that order; junction bases with no gene match: 6. CDR3 loop: CASSPTSGVSDTQYF. CDR3 coding DNA: TGTGCCAGCAGTCCGACTAGCGGGGTGTCAGATACGCAGTATTTT.

This clone has only one observation. This may be a read error: a much more frequent sequence differs by one nucleotide. This CDR3 is also generated by other DNA sequences in the sample. The rearrangement joins TRBV5-1 to TRBJ2-7, with 11 bases identical to TRBD1. The CDR3 consists of 14 residues. With V trimmed by 3 bases and J by 2 bases, 1 base remained unmatched. CDR1 and CDR2 (germline): SGHRS, YFSETQ. Written as DNA, the CDR3 is TGCGCCAGCAGCTCGGGACAGGGGGCCTACGAGCAGTACTTC. Encoded protein: CASSSGQGAYEQYF.

This clone occurred once. V usage is TRBV10-1 and J usage is TRBJ1-2; D uncertain. The CDR3 totals 13 residues. V dropped 7 bases and J dropped 9 bases, with 18 bases sitting between them. CDR1 WNHNN and CDR2 SYGVQD come from the germline V gene (reference sequence). As DNA, the CDR3 is TGCGCCAGCACTACGGGCCATCAGTCTCGCTACACCTTC. It yields the protein CASTTGHQSRYTF.

As DNA, the CDR3 is TGCGCCACCGCCCCGGCCCTGAACACTGAAGCTTTCTTT. This codes for CATAPALNTEAFF. The rearrangement links TRBV5-1 to TRBJ1-1; D is undetermined. Trimming removed 9 bases from V and 0 bases from J, with 12 bases in between. Germline V gene lookup returns CDR1 SGHRS and CDR2 YFSETQ. CDR3 length: 13 residues.

This rearrangement joins TRBV6-1 to TRBJ1-2, with 10 nucleotides matching TRBD1. This CDR3 contains 13 residues. The germline V gene has CDR1 MNHNS and CDR2 SASEGT. The ends lost 5 bases at V and 4 bases at J; junction bases unmatched: 1. CDR3 sequence reads: CASSRQGAYGYTF. DNA of the CDR3: TGTGCCAGCAGTCGACAGGGGGCCTATGGCTACACCTTC.

This chain links TRBV7-3 with TRBJ2-6; the D is unclear. Looked up from germline, CDR1 is SGHTA and CDR2 is FQGTGA. V was clipped by 5 bases and J by 2 bases, with 7 bases between them. The CDR3 spans 14 residues. The CDR3 reads CASSPGPGANVLTF. The DNA of the CDR3 is TGTGCCAGCAGCCCCGGGCCTGGGGCCAACGTCCTGACTTTC.

The chain uses TRBV28 and TRBJ2-1, with D perhaps assigned TRBD1 or TRBD2 (6 bases each). The germline V gene encodes CDR1 MDHEN and CDR2 SYDVKM. CDR3 size: 13 residues. Trimming removed 3 bases from V and 9 bases from J, with 12 bases in between. The CDR3: CASSFTGAREQFF. The CDR3 bases are TGTGCCAGCAGTTTTACGGGGGCTCGTGAGCAGTTCTTC.

This clone was detected only a few times. This chain joins TRBV11-2 and TRBJ1-2, with 10 bases that match TRBD1. V lost 6 bases, J lost 8 bases, and 9 bases stayed unmatched. Germline loops: CDR1 SGHAT, CDR2 FQNNGV. This CDR3 has 14 amino acids. DNA for the CDR3: TGTGCCAGCAGGGCTATTACGACAGGGGGCGGCTACACCTTC. Protein product: CASRAITTGGGYTF.

This sequence joins TRBV5-1 and TRBJ2-2; 11 positions match TRBD1. Germline V gives CDR1 SGHRS, CDR2 YFSETQ. The CDR3 has 16 residues. Trimming took 0 bases from V and 4 from J; bases not matched to a gene: 2. CDR3 region: CASSLVGTGGTGELFF. The CDR3 nucleotides read TGCGCCAGCAGCTTGGTGGGGACAGGGGGCACCGGGGAGCTGTTTTTT.

V and J are TRBV9 and TRBJ2-7, with D perhaps TRBD2 (6 bases). Germline lookup yields CDR1 SGDLS and CDR2 YYNGEE. The CDR3 contains 16 residues. V dropped 2 bases and J dropped 3 bases, with 18 bases sitting between them. The CDR3 DNA reads as TGTGCCAGCAGCGTCGGTGTAGGGGAGGCCTACTACGAGCAGTACTTC. This codes for CASSVGVGEAYYEQYF.

The chain is built from TRBV6-5 and TRBJ2-1, with a tentative D call TRBD1 (6 bases). The CDR3 contains 15 residues. Germline-derived CDR1 and CDR2 are MNHEY and SVGAGI. The V gene lost 6 bases and the J gene lost 0 bases, with 12 bases spanning the gap. CDR3 bases: TGTGCCAGCAGCGGACAGCCGACCTCCTACAATGAGCAGTTCTTC. Translating it yields CASSGQPTSYNEQFF.

The chain couples TRBV9 to TRBJ1-1; D gene uncertain. Germline V CDR1 and CDR2: SGDLS, YYNGEE. The CDR3 runs to 16 residues. V lost 4 bases, J lost 5 bases, and 21 bases lay in between. Here the CDR3 reads CASSLGGGITGTEAFF. Here the CDR3 DNA reads TGTGCCAGCAGCTTGGGCGGAGGGATCACGGGGACTGAAGCTTTCTTT.

The rearrangement uses TRBV28 and TRBJ1-6, with TRBD1 identical over 9 bases. This CDR3 has 14 residues. V was clipped by 3 bases and J by 8 bases; unmatched bases: 2. The germline V gene encodes CDR1 MDHEN and CDR2 SYDVKM. The CDR3 protein is CASSFWTGDSPLHF. In DNA, the CDR3 is TGTGCCAGCAGTTTTTGGACAGGGGATTCACCCCTCCACTTT.

The gene calls are TRBV27 and TRBJ2-2; no clear D. Germline V gene sequence: CDR1 MNHEY, CDR2 SMNVEV (reference sequence). The CDR3 runs to 13 residues. V dropped 2 bases and J dropped 4 bases, with 5 bases sitting between them. This CDR3 is CASSLEFTGELFF. DNA for the CDR3: TGTGCCAGCAGTTTAGAGTTCACCGGGGAGCTGTTTTTT.

On this clone itself: Other DNA sequences of this sample code for an identical CDR3. V is TRBV9 and J is TRBJ1-1; D is undetermined. The germline V and J ends were trimmed by 2 bases and 3 bases, with 8 bases remaining between them. Germline CDR1 reads SGDLS; CDR2 reads YYNGEE. The CDR3 runs to 13 residues. The CDR3 reads CASSVRRDTEAFF. The CDR3, as DNA: TGTGCCAGCAGCGTGAGGAGGGACACTGAAGCTTTCTTT.

In its sample, this clone was seen once. CDR3 DNA: TGTGCCAGCAGCACGGGACAGCCCCAAGAGACCCAGTACTTC. As protein: CASSTGQPQETQYF. The chain couples TRBV9 to TRBJ2-5; TRBD1 agrees at 7 bases. CDR1 is SGDLS, CDR2 YYNGEE, per germline. The CDR3 runs to 14 residues. J lost 1 base, V lost 4 bases, and 4 bases had no gene match.

The V and J genes are TRBV6-1 and TRBJ1-2, with D possibly being TRBD1 (5 bases). Trimming removed 0 bases at V and 3 bases at J, with 8 bases between. The CDR3 is 14 amino acids. Germline CDR1 reads MNHNS; CDR2 reads SASEGT. The CDR3 is CASSEAGGDYGYTF. The CDR3 nucleotides read TGTGCCAGCAGTGAAGCGGGGGGGGACTATGGCTACACCTTC.

J is TRBJ2-1 and V is TRBV5-4; TRBD2 agrees at 7 bases. The CDR3 is made up of 15 amino acids. The germline V gene has CDR1 SGHNT and CDR2 YYREEE (reference sequence). V was clipped by 4 bases and J by 8 bases; unmatched bases: 12. For the CDR3, the DNA is TGTGCCAGCAGCCTGGGGGGGAGGGCCGGCGATGAGCAGTTCTTC. As protein: CASSLGGRAGDEQFF.

The CDR3 loop is CASSQSKGFGTEAFF. The CDR3 DNA reads as TGCGCCAGCAGCCAAAGTAAGGGCTTCGGCACTGAAGCTTTCTTT. V gene TRBV4-1 combines with J gene TRBJ1-1, with D hard to call. Germline CDR1 MGHRA, CDR2 YSYEKL. V dropped 2 bases and J dropped 4 bases, with 14 bases sitting between them. This CDR3 has 15 amino acids.

J is TRBJ2-1 and V is TRBV7-2; D is undetermined. CDR1 is SGHTA, CDR2 FQGNSA, per germline. CDR3 length: 14 amino acids. Trimming stripped 3 bases from V and 7 bases from J, with 13 bases between. As DNA, the CDR3 is TGTGCCAGCAGCTTTAGGGTACTCTTGAATGAGCAGTTCTTC. This translates into CASSFRVLLNEQFF. Full variable domain (remainder filled in from reference TRBV7-2 and TRBJ2-1): GAGVSQSPSNKVTEKGKDVELRCDPISGHTALYWYRQSLGQGLEFLIYFQGNSAPDKSGLPSDRFSAERTGGSVSTLTIQRTQQEDSAVYLCASSFRVLLNEQFFGPGTRLTVL.

V is TRBV6-5 and J is TRBJ1-5; D perhaps matches TRBD1 (6 bases). Germline CDR1 is MNHEY and CDR2 is SVGAGI. The CDR3 loop spans 15 amino acids. Trimming cost V 5 bases and J 6 bases, with 17 bases left between them. CDR3 protein: CASSTRGRGGQPQHF. The CDR3, as DNA: TGTGCCAGCAGTACCAGGGGACGGGGAGGTCAGCCCCAGCATTTT.

The V gene is TRBV28, the J gene TRBJ1-1; no firm D call. This CDR3 has 12 residues. Per the germline V gene, CDR1 is MDHEN and CDR2 is SYDVKM. Trimming shortened V by 4 bases and J by 4 bases, and 7 bases separated the two germline ends. DNA for the CDR3: TGTGCCAGCAGTTCGGGGAGCACTGAAGCTTTCTTT. Protein product: CASSSGSTEAFF.

The chain recombines TRBV2 with TRBJ2-3; 7 bases align to TRBD1. The germline V gene encodes CDR1 SNHLY and CDR2 FYNNEI. V dropped 8 bases and J dropped 2; count of bases not matched to a gene: 10. CDR3 length: 15 amino acids. The CDR3 here is CASVLQGSDTDTQYF. CDR3 bases: TGTGCCAGCGTCTTACAGGGGTCCGACACAGATACGCAGTATTTT.

A remark on this clone: At the DNA level, this CDR3 is encoded by other sequences in the same sample as well. The chain combines TRBV18 with TRBJ2-3; no clear D. The V end lost 6 bases, the J end lost 4 bases, and 5 bases lay between the germline ends. Per the germline V gene, CDR1 is KGHSH and CDR2 is LQKENI. CDR3 length equals 11 residues. The CDR3 DNA reads as TGTGCCAGCTCGCCTTCAGATACGCAGTATTTT. Protein product: CASSPSDTQYF.

Worth noting for this clone: The same CDR3 also results from other DNA sequences found in this sample. V gene TRBV6-1 combines with J gene TRBJ2-7; D is ambiguous. The CDR3 is 14 amino acids. Trimming left V 2 bases short and J 0 bases short, with 8 bases between. CDR1 MNHNS and CDR2 SASEGT come from the germline V gene. CDR3 coding DNA: TGTGCCAGCAGTGAACAACCGAGCTCCTACGAGCAGTACTTC. Translating it yields CASSEQPSSYEQYF.